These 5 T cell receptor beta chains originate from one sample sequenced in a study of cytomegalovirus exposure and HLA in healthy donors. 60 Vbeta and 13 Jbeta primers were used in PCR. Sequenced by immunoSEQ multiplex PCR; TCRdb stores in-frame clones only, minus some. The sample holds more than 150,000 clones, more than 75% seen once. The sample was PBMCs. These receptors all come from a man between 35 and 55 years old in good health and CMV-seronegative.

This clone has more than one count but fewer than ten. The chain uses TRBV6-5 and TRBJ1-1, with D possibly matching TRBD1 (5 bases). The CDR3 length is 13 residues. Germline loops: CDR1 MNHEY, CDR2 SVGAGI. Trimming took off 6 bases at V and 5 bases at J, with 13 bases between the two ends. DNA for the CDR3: TGTGCCAGCAGGAAAGGACAACAGACTGAAGCTTTCTTT. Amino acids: CASRKGQQTEAFF.

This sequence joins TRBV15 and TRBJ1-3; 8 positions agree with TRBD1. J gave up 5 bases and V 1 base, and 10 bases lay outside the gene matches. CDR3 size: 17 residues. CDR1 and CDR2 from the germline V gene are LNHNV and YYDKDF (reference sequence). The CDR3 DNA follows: TGTGCCACCAGCAGAGCTAGTACAGGGGGGAAAAGAAACACCATATATTTT. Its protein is CATSRASTGGKRNTIYF.

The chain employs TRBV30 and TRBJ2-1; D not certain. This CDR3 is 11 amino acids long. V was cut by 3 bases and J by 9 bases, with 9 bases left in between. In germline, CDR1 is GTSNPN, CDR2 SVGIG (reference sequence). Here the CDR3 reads CAWRGTGEQFF. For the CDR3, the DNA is TGTGCCTGGAGGGGCACCGGTGAGCAGTTCTTC.

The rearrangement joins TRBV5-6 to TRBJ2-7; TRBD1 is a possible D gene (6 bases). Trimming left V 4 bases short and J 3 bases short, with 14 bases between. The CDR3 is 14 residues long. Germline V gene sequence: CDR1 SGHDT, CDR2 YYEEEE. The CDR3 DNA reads TGTGCCAGCAGCCGCCGGGACACTATCTACGAGCAGTACTTC. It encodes CASSRRDTIYEQYF.

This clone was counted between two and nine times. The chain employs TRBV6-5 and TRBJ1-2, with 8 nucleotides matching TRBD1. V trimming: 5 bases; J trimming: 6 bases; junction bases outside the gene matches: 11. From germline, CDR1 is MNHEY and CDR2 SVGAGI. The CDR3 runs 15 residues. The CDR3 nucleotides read TGTGCCAGCAGTCAGGACCGGACAGGGTTCCATGGCTACACCTTC. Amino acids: CASSQDRTGFHGYTF.